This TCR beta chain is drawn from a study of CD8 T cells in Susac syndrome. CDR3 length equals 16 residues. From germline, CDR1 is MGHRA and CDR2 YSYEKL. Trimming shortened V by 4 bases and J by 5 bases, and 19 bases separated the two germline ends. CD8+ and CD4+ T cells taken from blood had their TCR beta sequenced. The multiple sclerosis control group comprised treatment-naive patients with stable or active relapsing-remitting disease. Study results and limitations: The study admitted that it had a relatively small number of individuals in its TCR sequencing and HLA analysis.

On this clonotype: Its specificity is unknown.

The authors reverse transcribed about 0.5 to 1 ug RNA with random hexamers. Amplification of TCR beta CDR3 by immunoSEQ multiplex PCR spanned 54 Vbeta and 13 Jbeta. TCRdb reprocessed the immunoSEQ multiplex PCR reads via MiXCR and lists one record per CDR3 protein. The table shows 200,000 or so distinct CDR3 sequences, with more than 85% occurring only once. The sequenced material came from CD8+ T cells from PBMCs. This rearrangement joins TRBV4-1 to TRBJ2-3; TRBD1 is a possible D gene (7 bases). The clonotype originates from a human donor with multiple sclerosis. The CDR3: CASSRDRAGGGDTQYF. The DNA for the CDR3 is TGCGCCAGCAGCCGAGACCGGGCAGGGGGAGGAGATACGCAGTATTTT.